This T cell receptor beta chain was identified during a study of CD8+ T cells in alopecia areata. Trimming shortened V by 6 bases and J by 6 bases, and 12 bases separated the two germline ends. The CDR3 has 13 amino acids. CDR1 and CDR2 from the germline V gene are SNHLY and FYNNEI. Sequencing used cDNA as its template, made by extracting RNA and reverse transcribing it. Assay used: immunoSEQ multiplex PCR; TCRdb lists only in-frame clones, some missing. The table lists some 210,000 clones, about 53% of them singletons. Details on this clone: Its antigen is not identified.

Individuals with alopecia areata gave both lesional scalp punch biopsies and peripheral blood for collection. Study-wide points: TCR sharing across patients was less clear than in mice, possibly HLA-related. Scalp lesions, especially in alopecia totalis/universalis, had higher clonality than normal scalp.

This chain uses TRBV2 with TRBJ1-5; D is possibly TRBD1 (6 bases). The source was CD4+ T cells sorted from blood, collected at week 0. This receptor was obtained from a human donor with alopecia areata. CDR3 sequence reads: CASSKQGSQPQHF. CDR3 in DNA: TGTGCCAGCAGCAAACAGGGATCTCAGCCCCAGCATTTT.